The 4 T cell receptor beta chains listed next were all sequenced from one sample in a study of blood T cell repertoires in COVID-19. TCRdb's copy holds only in-frame clones and misses some; the assay was immunoSEQ multiplex PCR. The repertoire includes 200,000 to 300,000 clones, 65% to 90% of them detected once, and approximately 2% sits in the top ten. Sequenced input: peripheral blood. The receptors come from a man between 25 and 39 years old with active or convalescent COVID-19.

V gene TRBV11-2 combines with J gene TRBJ2-3, with TRBD1 matching 7 bases. Trimming took 0 bases from V and 1 from J; bases not matched to a gene: 4. This CDR3 has 16 amino acids. Germline V gives CDR1 SGHAT, CDR2 FQNNGV. The CDR3 here is CASSLDRTGRTDTQYF. The CDR3 bases are TGTGCCAGCAGCTTAGATAGGACAGGCCGCACAGATACGCAGTATTTT.

A few counts support this clone. The genes are TRBV9 and TRBJ1-2, with 8 positions matching TRBD1. The CDR3 is made up of 15 amino acids. V dropped 3 bases and J dropped 1; count of bases not matched to a gene: 5. Per germline, CDR1 SGDLS and CDR2 YYNGEE. CDR3 sequence reads: CASSGEDRVNYGYTF. The DNA of the CDR3 is TGTGCCAGCAGCGGAGAGGACAGGGTTAACTATGGCTACACCTTC.

V usage is TRBV6-4 and J usage is TRBJ1-1; TRBD1 matches 8 bases. The CDR3 runs 14 residues. V was clipped by 6 bases and J by 2 bases; unmatched bases: 5. Germline V gene sequence: CDR1 MRHNA, CDR2 SNTAGT. The CDR3 nucleotides are TGTGCCAGCAGCAACAGGGGGATTAACACTGAAGCTTTCTTT. Translated, it gives CASSNRGINTEAFF.

The rearrangement links TRBV10-2 to TRBJ2-5; 12 bases match TRBD2. This CDR3 contains 15 residues. Losses at the gene ends were 7 bases for V and 2 bases for J; bases not matched to a gene: 5. CDR1 is WSHSY, CDR2 SAAADI, per germline. The CDR3 sequence: CASNLAGGPQETQYF. The CDR3, as DNA: TGCGCCAGCAACCTAGCGGGGGGGCCGCAAGAGACCCAGTACTTC.